The rows below give T cell receptor beta chains drawn from one sample of a study of blood T cell repertoires in COVID-19. The data were produced by immunoSEQ multiplex PCR, yet TCRdb's version contains in-frame clones alone and is incomplete. Of 250,000 or so clones in the sample, roughly four fifths were seen once. The material sequenced was peripheral blood. Receptor source: a woman aged 70 to 79 with acute or convalescent COVID-19. Each CDR3 is given with its conserved first and last residue. D genes are given only for firm matches. Clone size is shown for a subset of rows, as once, few, many or a class of expanded clone.

CDR3 protein,CDR3 DNA,D gene,clone size,V gene,J gene
CASSLSGLAGETYNEQFF,TGTGCCAGCAGTTTATCGGGACTAGCGGGGGAAACTTACAATGAGCAGTTCTTC,TRBD2,-,TRBV27,TRBJ2-1
CASSDSGTSYNEQFF,TGTGCCAGCAGCGACTCCGGGACTAGCTACAATGAGCAGTTCTTC,TRBD2,-,TRBV7-2,TRBJ2-1
CASSPRQGMGPQHF,TGTGCCAGCAGCCCTCGACAGGGGATGGGGCCCCAGCATTTT,TRBD1,-,TRBV4-2,TRBJ1-5
CASSLGFGESDTQYF,TGTGCCAGCAGCTTGGGTTTCGGGGAGTCAGATACGCAGTATTTT,-,-,TRBV5-4,TRBJ2-3
CASSLDQGWVHEQFF,TGTGCCAGCAGCTTAGACCAGGGTTGGGTCCATGAGCAGTTCTTC,-,-,TRBV7-9,TRBJ2-1
CASSQWEGNYGYTF,TGTGCCAGCAGCCAGTGGGAGGGAAACTATGGCTACACCTTC,-,-,TRBV3-1/TRBV3-2,TRBJ1-2
CATSEAEYGYTF,TGTGCCACCAGTGAAGCGGAGTATGGCTACACCTTC,-,-,TRBV24-1,TRBJ1-2
CASSPTMTLANYGYTF,TGTGCCAGCAGCCCGACAATGACCTTAGCTAACTATGGCTACACCTTC,-,-,TRBV3-1/TRBV3-2,TRBJ1-2
CACLSGGSNEKLFF,TGTGCCTGCCTATCCGGGGGATCTAATGAAAAACTGTTTTTT,-,-,TRBV30,TRBJ1-4
CASSQAGTSYNSPLHF,TGCGCCAGCAGCCAAGCCGGGACAAGCTATAATTCACCCCTCCACTTT,-,-,TRBV4-3,TRBJ1-6
CASSLALAGSTDTQYF,TGTGCCAGCAGCTTAGCACTAGCGGGGAGCACAGATACGCAGTATTTT,TRBD2,-,TRBV7-6,TRBJ2-3
CASSQDWQGSYNEQFF,TGTGCCAGCAGCCAAGATTGGCAGGGTTCCTACAATGAGCAGTTCTTC,-,-,TRBV4-2,TRBJ2-1
CASSIGVGYTF,TGTGCCAGTAGTATCGGGGTCGGCTACACCTTC,-,few,TRBV19,TRBJ1-2
CATSRGGRGHNF,TGTGCCACCAGCAGAGGGGGGCGGGGGCATAACTTC,-,once,TRBV15,TRBJ2-4
CSAGTGSRNEQFF,TGCAGCGCCGGGACAGGGAGTCGCAATGAGCAGTTCTTC,TRBD1,-,TRBV29-1,TRBJ2-1
CASSSYRDYPINYGYTF,TGTGCCAGCAGCTCCTACCGGGACTATCCTATTAACTATGGCTACACCTTC,-,-,TRBV27,TRBJ1-2
CASHLQGAGDTQYF,TGTGCCAGCCATCTTCAGGGGGCAGGAGATACGCAGTATTTT,TRBD1,-,TRBV28,TRBJ2-3
CASSLRGNYGYTF,TGTGCCAGCAGCCTTAGGGGAAACTATGGCTACACCTTC,-,-,TRBV3-1/TRBV3-2,TRBJ1-2
CASSERGTAYEQYF,TGTGCCAGCAGCGAGAGGGGGACAGCCTACGAGCAGTACTTC,TRBD1,-,TRBV9,TRBJ2-7
CAWSPQWENGYTF,TGTGCCTGGAGTCCACAGTGGGAGAATGGCTACACCTTC,-,-,TRBV30,TRBJ1-2
CASSHPQEGTGELFF,TGTGCCAGCAGCCATCCCCAGGAGGGCACCGGGGAGCTGTTTTTT,-,-,TRBV4-2,TRBJ2-2
CASSWAHQETQYF,TGTGCCAGCAGTTGGGCCCACCAAGAGACCCAGTACTTC,-,-,TRBV6-5,TRBJ2-5
CASSFQPGQGYTEAFF,TGTGCCAGCAGTTTTCAACCGGGACAGGGGTACACTGAAGCTTTCTTT,TRBD1,-,TRBV28,TRBJ1-1
CASATGTPTRNGYTF,TGTGCCAGCGCGACAGGGACACCAACGCGAAATGGCTACACCTTC,TRBD1,-,TRBV6-5,TRBJ1-2
CATRKAAGRTTGELFF,TGTGCCACTCGGAAGGCGGCGGGAAGGACCACCGGGGAGCTGTTTTTT,-,-,TRBV19,TRBJ2-2
CASSLTGGVADTQYF,TGTGCCAGCAGTTTAACGGGGGGAGTGGCAGATACGCAGTATTTT,TRBD2,-,TRBV27,TRBJ2-3
CASDLGGGEQYF,TGTGCCAGCGACTTGGGCGGGGGCGAGCAGTACTTC,TRBD2,-,TRBV5-8,TRBJ2-7
CASTQRGQGDGYTF,TGCGCCAGCACTCAAAGAGGACAGGGCGATGGCTACACCTTC,TRBD1,-,TRBV10-2,TRBJ1-2
CAWASLGQGAGELFF,TGTGCCTGGGCTTCACTTGGACAGGGGGCCGGGGAGCTGTTTTTT,TRBD1,-,TRBV30,TRBJ2-2
CASSAPGWSIQYF,TGTGCCAGCAGTGCGCCTGGGTGGAGCATTCAGTACTTC,-,-,TRBV2,TRBJ2-4
CASSHGEGYTF,TGCGCCAGCAGTCACGGTGAGGGCTACACCTTC,-,once,TRBV23-1,TRBJ1-2
CASSQGRRTEAFF,TGTGCCAGCAGCCAAGGGCGGAGGACTGAAGCTTTCTTT,-,-,TRBV14,TRBJ1-1
CASSPFDSYPNYGYTF,TGTGCCAGCTCACCATTCGACAGTTACCCTAACTATGGCTACACCTTC,-,-,TRBV18,TRBJ1-2
CASSEVAGVSGANVLTF,TGTGCCAGCAGTGAAGTGGCGGGGGTCTCTGGGGCCAACGTCCTGACTTTC,TRBD2,-,TRBV6-1,TRBJ2-6
CASSYSNLQETQYF,TGTGCCAGCAGTTACTCGAACCTACAAGAGACCCAGTACTTC,-,many,TRBV6-5,TRBJ2-5
CASSLGTGFSGNTIYF,TGTGCCAGCAGCTTAGGGACAGGGTTCTCTGGAAACACCATATATTTT,TRBD1,-,TRBV7-8,TRBJ1-3
CASSQDRTGRNQPQHF,TGTGCCAGCAGCCAAGATAGGACAGGGAGGAATCAGCCCCAGCATTTT,TRBD1,once,TRBV3-1/TRBV3-2,TRBJ1-5
CASIRDRTSTGELFF,TGCGCCAGCATCCGAGACAGGACTAGCACCGGGGAGCTGTTTTTT,-,-,TRBV5-1,TRBJ2-2